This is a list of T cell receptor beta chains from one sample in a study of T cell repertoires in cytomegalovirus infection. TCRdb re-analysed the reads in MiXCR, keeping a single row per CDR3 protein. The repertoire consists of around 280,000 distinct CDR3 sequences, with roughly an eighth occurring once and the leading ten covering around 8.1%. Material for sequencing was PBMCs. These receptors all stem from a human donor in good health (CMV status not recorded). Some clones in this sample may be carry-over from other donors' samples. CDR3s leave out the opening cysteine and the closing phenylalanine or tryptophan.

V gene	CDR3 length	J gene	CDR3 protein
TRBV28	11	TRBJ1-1	ASSPVGDTEAF
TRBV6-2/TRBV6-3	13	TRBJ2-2	ASSYSLAGVGELF
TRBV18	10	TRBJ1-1	ASSPGPTEAF
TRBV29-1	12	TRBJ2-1	SVGGPGTYNEQF
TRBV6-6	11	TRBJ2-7	ASSETDGYEQY
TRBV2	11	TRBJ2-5	ASGGGQPETQY
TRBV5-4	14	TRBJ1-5	ASSLDPFAGNQPQH
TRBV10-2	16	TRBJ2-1	ASRRGLAGEPSYNEQF
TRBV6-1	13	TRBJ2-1	ASRHGQGAFNEQF
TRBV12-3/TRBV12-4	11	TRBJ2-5	ASTRAGQETQY
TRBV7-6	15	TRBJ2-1	ASSLPRGQLSYNEQF
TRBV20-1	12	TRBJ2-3	SASSGSLADTQY
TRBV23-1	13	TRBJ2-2	ASQTSGPNTGELF
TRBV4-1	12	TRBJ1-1	ASSSQAGVTEAF
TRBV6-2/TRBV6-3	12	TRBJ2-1	ASTDGNRRRWQF
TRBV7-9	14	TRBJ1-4	ASSFRQGHGDEKLF
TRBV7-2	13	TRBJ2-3	ASSQMRNAADTQY
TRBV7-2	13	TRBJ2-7	ASSPRTLSSYEQY
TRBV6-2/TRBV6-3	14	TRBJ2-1	ASSYSPWSSYNEQF
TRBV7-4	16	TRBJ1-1	ASTSRPQSGTANTEAF
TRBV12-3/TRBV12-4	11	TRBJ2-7	ASSFSPDYEQY
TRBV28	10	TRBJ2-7	ASRVGPYEQY
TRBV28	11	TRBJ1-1	ASSDRARGKAF
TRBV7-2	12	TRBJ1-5	ASSLDRGNQPQH
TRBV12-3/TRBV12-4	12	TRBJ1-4	ASSFGTTNEKLF
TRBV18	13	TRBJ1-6	ASSPIEGNNSPLH
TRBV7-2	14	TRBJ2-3	ASSLVAGGGADTQY
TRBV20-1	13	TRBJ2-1	SARDLAGGHNEQF
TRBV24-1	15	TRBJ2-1	ATSAPEGGGTLSEQF
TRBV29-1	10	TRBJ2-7	SVRSPPDEQY
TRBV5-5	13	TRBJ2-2	ASRPGSGNTGELF
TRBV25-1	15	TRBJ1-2	ASSHGAPGQGAYGYT
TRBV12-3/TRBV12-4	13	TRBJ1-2	ASSLVDGANYGYT
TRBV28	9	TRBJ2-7	ASSFVGEPY
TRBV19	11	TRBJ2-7	ASSPPSQYEQY